Below, 26 T cell receptor beta chains from the same sample are listed, as sequenced in a study of T-cell reconstitution after alpha-beta-depleted transplantation in children. Using unique molecular identifiers, the investigators prepared the TCRbeta library. From the PCR reads, TCRdb called clonotypes with MiXCR, one entry per CDR3 protein. Of 300,000 to 350,000 distinct CDR3 sequences listed, approximately 20% are singletons. Sequences were derived from PBMCs, mostly from graft donor cells, sampled 180 days after TCRalphabeta/CD19-depleted stem cell transplant. The receptors stem from a male patient aged 5 to 17 who had a stem cell transplant for acute lymphoblastic leukemia, so the T cells may come from the graft donor.

The rearrangement joins TRBV6-5 to TRBJ1-5, with D possibly matching TRBD1 (5 bases). The CDR3 is 14 residues long. Trimming took off 2 bases at V and 1 base at J, with 6 bases between the two ends. Germline CDR1 reads MNHEY; CDR2 reads SVGAGI. The CDR3 is CASSYRDSNQPQHF. The CDR3 DNA follows: TGTGCCAGCAGTTACCGGGACAGCAATCAGCCCCAGCATTTT.

V usage is TRBV7-6 and J usage is TRBJ2-3; possible D gene TRBD1, 5 bases. The CDR3 consists of 13 residues. Germline CDR1 and CDR2: SGHVS and FNYEAQ. With 1 base removed from V and 5 bases from J, the gap between germline ends came to 7 bases. CDR3 sequence: CASSLGTIDTQYF. CDR3 nucleotides: TGTGCCAGCAGCTTAGGGACAATAGATACGCAGTATTTT. The full variable domain, in which reference TRBV7-6 and TRBJ2-3 provide the parts outside the CDR3, is GAGVSQSPRYKVTKRGQDVALRCDPISGHVSLYWYRQALGQGPEFLTYFNYEAQQDKSGLPNDRFSAERPEGSISTLTIQRTEQRDSAMYRCASSLGTIDTQYFGPGTRLTVL.

This clonotype was seen only a few times. V usage is TRBV7-8 and J usage is TRBJ1-4; 7 bases map to TRBD1. Germline values: CDR1 SGHVS, CDR2 FQNEAQ. After removal of 4 bases from V and 10 bases from J, the junction contained 12 bases not matched to a gene. The CDR3 has 15 residues. CDR3 nucleotides: TGTGCCAGCAGCTCCCCGGGACAGCCCCTCGGAAAACTGTTTTTT. Translation gives CASSSPGQPLGKLFF.

The chain has TRBV7-3 and TRBJ2-3; 13 bases are shared with TRBD2. Per germline, CDR1 SGHTA and CDR2 FQGTGA. V lost 4 bases, J lost 3 bases, and 7 bases stayed unmatched. This CDR3 comprises 17 residues. The CDR3 region has the DNA TGTGCCAGCAGCTCCCGGACTAGCGGGAGTTATACAGATACGCAGTATTTT. Translating it yields CASSSRTSGSYTDTQYF. The whole variable domain, filled in from reference TRBV7-3 and TRBJ2-3, reads GAGVSQTPSNKVTEKGKYVELRCDPISGHTALYWYRQSLGQGPEFLIYFQGTGAADDSGLPNDRFFAVRPEGSVSTLKIQRTERGDSAVYLCASSSRTSGSYTDTQYFGPGTRLTVL.

This clonotype was detected ten times or more. The V call is TRBV19, the J call TRBJ2-1, with TRBD1 identical over 9 bases. Looked up from germline, CDR1 is LNHDA and CDR2 is SQIVND (reference sequence). After removal of 2 bases from V and 4 bases from J, the junction contained 3 bases not matched to a gene. The CDR3 length is 15 residues. DNA of the CDR3: TGTGCCAGTAGTATAACAGGGGGCCGGTACAATGAGCAGTTCTTC. It specifies CASSITGGRYNEQFF.

In its sample, this clonotype was seen a few times. The V gene is TRBV6-5, the J gene TRBJ2-1; a weak D match, TRBD2 (6 bases). CDR1 is MNHEY and CDR2 is SVGAGI in the germline V gene. V lost 2 bases and J lost 2, with 19 bases in between. The CDR3 has 18 residues. The CDR3 reads CASSYAAWREPPYNEQFF. CDR3 DNA: TGTGCCAGCAGTTACGCCGCCTGGCGGGAACCCCCCTACAATGAGCAGTTCTTC.

CDR3 in DNA: TGTGCCAGCAAGTCCTGGGTGCAAAATGAAAAACTGTTTTTT. This codes for CASKSWVQNEKLFF. V usage is TRBV5-6 and J usage is TRBJ1-4; D unclear. The CDR3 is made up of 14 amino acids. Germline CDR1 SGHDT, CDR2 YYEEEE. V was clipped by 6 bases and J by 5 bases, with 14 bases between them.

The chain couples TRBV5-1 to TRBJ2-1; 13 bases agree with TRBD2. V lost 0 bases and J lost 0; bases outside the gene matches: 3. The CDR3 contains 18 residues. The germline V gene has CDR1 SGHRS and CDR2 YFSETQ. CDR3 loop: CASSLGGLAGVSYNEQFF. The CDR3 DNA reads as TGCGCCAGCAGCTTGGGTGGACTAGCGGGAGTCTCCTACAATGAGCAGTTCTTC.

The V gene is TRBV7-9, the J gene TRBJ1-2, with 9 nucleotides matching TRBD1. Germline CDR1 SEHNR, CDR2 FQNEAQ (reference sequence). CDR3 length: 16 amino acids. V lost 3 bases and J lost 3; bases outside the gene matches: 8. The DNA for the CDR3 is TGTGCCAGCAGCTTGGGACAGGGTAAATGGTACTATGGCTACACCTTC. Its translation: CASSLGQGKWYYGYTF. Full variable domain (remainder filled in from reference TRBV7-9 and TRBJ1-2): DTGVSQNPRHKITKRGQNVTFRCDPISEHNRLYWYRQTLGQGPEFLTYFQNEAQLEKSRLLSDRFSAERPKGSFSTLEIQRTEQGDSAMYLCASSLGQGKWYYGYTFGSGTRLTVV.

This chain joins TRBV4-1 and TRBJ2-1; 15 bases map to TRBD2. Trimming at V came to 3 bases and at J to 7 bases, leaving 4 bases not matched to a gene. Germline assignment: CDR1 MGHRA and CDR2 YSYEKL. This CDR3 is 16 amino acids long. The CDR3 nucleotides are TGCGCCAGCAGCCAGGCCGGGACTAGCGGGAGGAATGAGCAGTTCTTC. This encodes CASSQAGTSGRNEQFF.

The rearrangement uses TRBV20-1 and TRBJ2-7; TRBD1 matches 10 bases. This CDR3 contains 15 residues. Germline-derived CDR1 and CDR2 are DFQATT and SNEGSKA (reference sequence). Unmatched junction bases numbered 7, after V lost 5 bases and J lost 0 bases. CDR3 sequence: CSAQTGGLSSYEQYF. The CDR3 bases are TGCAGTGCTCAGACAGGGGGCCTGAGCTCCTACGAGCAGTACTTC.

The chain uses TRBV12-3 or TRBV12-4 and TRBJ2-7; D might be TRBD2 (6 bases). V was pared by 6 bases and J by 0 bases, with 15 bases between. The CDR3 runs to 15 residues. CDR3 DNA: TGTGCCAGCAGCCTGAGGGCTAGCGCCTCCTACGAGCAGTACTTC. Translating it yields CASSLRASASYEQYF.

The chain is built from TRBV4-1 and TRBJ1-4; D remains ambiguous. This CDR3 is built from 13 residues. Trimming took off 1 base at V and 4 bases at J, with 4 bases between the two ends. In germline, CDR1 is MGHRA, CDR2 YSYEKL. The CDR3 is CASSQGVNEKLFF. The CDR3, as DNA: TGCGCCAGCAGCCAAGGGGTTAATGAAAAACTGTTTTTT.

Only a few counts were recorded for this clonotype. The gene calls are TRBV27 and TRBJ2-1, with 9 bases lining up with TRBD1. The CDR3 contains 14 residues. V dropped 7 bases and J dropped 4; count of bases not matched to a gene: 5. Germline CDR1 MNHEY, CDR2 SMNVEV (reference sequence). The CDR3: CASIPTGGYNEQFF. The CDR3 DNA follows: TGTGCCAGCATCCCGACAGGGGGTTACAATGAGCAGTTCTTC.

This clonotype was seen only a few times. The J gene is TRBJ2-7, the V gene TRBV7-8; D is possibly TRBD2 (6 bases). This CDR3 region has 14 residues. The V end lost 2 bases, the J end lost 3 bases, and 11 bases lay between the germline ends. Germline V gives CDR1 SGHVS, CDR2 FQNEAQ. The CDR3, as DNA: TGTGCCAGCAGCTTAAAAGGGACTTACTACGAGCAGTACTTC. This gives the protein CASSLKGTYYEQYF.

In this sample, this clonotype turned up many times. The CDR3 here is CSATRVGETQYF. The DNA for the CDR3 is TGCAGCGCAACCAGGGTTGGGGAGACCCAGTACTTC. V and J are TRBV29-1 and TRBJ2-5; D possibly corresponds to TRBD1 (5 bases). Germline V lookup: CDR1 SQVTM, CDR2 ANQGSEA. V was trimmed by 7 bases and J by 5 bases, leaving 14 bases between them. The length of the CDR3 is 12 residues.

This clonotype was detected a few times. This sequence joins TRBV7-6 and TRBJ2-1; unclear D gene. The CDR3 is made up of 15 amino acids. V dropped 6 bases and J dropped 6 bases, with 18 bases sitting between them. Germline V gene sequence: CDR1 SGHVS, CDR2 FNYEAQ. The CDR3 region is CASSLKFLGINEQFF. For the CDR3, the DNA is TGTGCCAGCAGTTTAAAGTTTCTGGGGATCAATGAGCAGTTCTTC.

This clonotype has just a few counts. At one of its ends the junction is not consistent with the germline gene, which may arise from a read error. The V gene is TRBV10-3, the J gene TRBJ2-7, with D perhaps TRBD1 (5 bases). This CDR3 is built from 16 residues. Germline V CDR1 and CDR2: ENHRY, SYGVKD. CDR3 sequence (DNA): TGTGCCGTCAGTGAGTCGACCCTCAGGGATTCCTACGAGCAGTACTTC. Protein product: CAVSESTLRDSYEQYF.

This clonotype has more than one count but fewer than ten. This chain connects TRBV7-2 to TRBJ2-3; D unclear. Germline CDR1 and CDR2: SGHTA and FQGNSA. With 0 bases removed from V and 6 bases from J, the gap between germline ends came to 7 bases. The CDR3 loop spans 13 amino acids. CDR3 sequence (DNA): TGTGCCAGCAGCTTAGCGCTGGGCGATACGCAGTATTTT. This sequence encodes CASSLALGDTQYF.

This clonotype was found a few times. This rearrangement joins TRBV11-2 to TRBJ1-5, with a possible D match to TRBD1 (6 bases). V was cut by 5 bases and J by 2 bases, with 13 bases left in between. Per the germline V gene, CDR1 is SGHAT and CDR2 is FQNNGV. CDR3 length equals 15 residues. Here the CDR3 reads CASSPGWGRNQPQHF. In DNA, the CDR3 is TGTGCCAGCAGCCCGGGGTGGGGGCGCAATCAGCCCCAGCATTTT.

This chain connects TRBV19 to TRBJ1-2; D may be TRBD1 (5 bases). This CDR3 is 12 amino acids long. Germline lookup yields CDR1 LNHDA and CDR2 SQIVND (reference sequence). V lost 9 bases, J lost 9 bases, and 17 bases lay in between. The CDR3: CASHPGDKSYTF. The CDR3 DNA reads as TGTGCCAGCCACCCGGGGGATAAAAGCTACACCTTC.

This clonotype was recorded a few times. This rearrangement joins TRBV4-2 to TRBJ2-1; TRBD2 matches 8 bases. Germline lookup yields CDR1 LGHNA and CDR2 YNFKEQ. CDR3 size: 18 residues. Trimming took 0 bases from V and 2 from J; bases not matched to a gene: 9. CDR3 in amino acids: CASSQDPGTGRAYNEQFF. For the CDR3, the DNA is TGTGCCAGCAGCCAAGATCCGGGTACCGGGAGGGCCTACAATGAGCAGTTCTTC.

This clonotype was detected ten times or more. The chain joins TRBV5-1 to TRBJ2-7; 10 bases are shared with TRBD2. V was pared by 0 bases and J by 1 base, with 4 bases of the junction left unmatched. The CDR3 runs 16 residues. Germline CDR1 and CDR2: SGHRS and YFSETQ. CDR3 nucleotide sequence: TGCGCCAGCAGCTTGGACCTAGCGGGAGCTTCCTACGAGCAGTACTTC. It encodes CASSLDLAGASYEQYF.

The rearrangement joins TRBV24-1 to TRBJ2-4; TRBD1 aligns across 8 bases. Per germline, CDR1 KGHDR and CDR2 SFDVKD. The CDR3 totals 16 residues. Losses at the gene ends were 3 bases for V and 13 bases for J; bases not matched to a gene: 16. Here the CDR3 DNA reads TGTGCCACCAGTGATCATCCAGGGGGCGATGGCTCGAGGCAGTACTTC. Its protein product is CATSDHPGGDGSRQYF.

The chain joins TRBV20-1 to TRBJ1-5; 8 bases agree with TRBD1. V was clipped by 0 bases and J by 2 bases; unmatched bases: 6. There are 16 residues in the CDR3. Germline CDR1 is DFQATT and CDR2 is SNEGSKA (reference sequence). CDR3 DNA: TGCAGTGCTAGAGAGGCAGGGGGCGTTGGCAATCAGCCCCAGCATTTT. It translates to CSAREAGGVGNQPQHF.

This clonotype was observed a handful of times. This chain connects TRBV6-5 to TRBJ2-3, with TRBD1 matching over 9 bases. This CDR3 is built from 13 residues. Germline V gives CDR1 MNHEY, CDR2 SVGAGI. Trimming removed 4 bases from V and 6 bases from J; junction bases left unmatched: 2. CDR3 coding DNA: TGTGCCAGCAGTTGGACAGGGGCGGATACGCAGTATTTT. Protein sequence: CASSWTGADTQYF.